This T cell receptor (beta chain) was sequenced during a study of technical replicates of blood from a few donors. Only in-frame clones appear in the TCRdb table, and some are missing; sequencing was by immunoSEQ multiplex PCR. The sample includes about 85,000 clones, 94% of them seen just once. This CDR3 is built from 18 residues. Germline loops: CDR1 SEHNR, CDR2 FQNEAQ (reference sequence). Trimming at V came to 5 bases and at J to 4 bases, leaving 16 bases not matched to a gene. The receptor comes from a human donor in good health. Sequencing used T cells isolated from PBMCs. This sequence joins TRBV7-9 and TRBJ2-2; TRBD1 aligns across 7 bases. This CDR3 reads CASSQPTTNRGSTGELFF. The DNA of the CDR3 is TGTGCCAGCAGCCAACCCACGACTAACAGGGGCAGCACCGGGGAGCTGTTTTTT.